Below are 15 T cell receptor beta chains sequenced from a single sample in a study of control samples from healthy donors and cancer patients. Libraries were prepared by immunoSEQ multiplex PCR; TCRdb keeps only in-frame clonotypes and omits some of them. The sample holds 55,000 to 75,000 clones, approximately 87% seen once. The specimen was PBMCs. The source of these receptors is a woman aged 45-65 years with head and neck cancer.

The chain combines TRBV13 with TRBJ2-7, with 11 bases lining up with TRBD2. The CDR3 is 16 residues long. V shed 5 bases, J shed 2 bases, and the junction held 8 bases outside the gene matches. Germline V CDR1 and CDR2: PRHDT, FYEKMQ (reference sequence). Here the CDR3 reads CASSPTVLAGAYEQYF. CDR3 DNA: TGTGCCAGCAGCCCCACTGTACTAGCGGGGGCCTACGAGCAGTACTTC.

This clone was seen more than once but under ten times. The genes are TRBV18 and TRBJ2-7; weak D call: TRBD1 (6 bases). The germline CDR1 and CDR2 sequences are KGHSH and LQKENI. Trimming removed 2 bases from V and 3 bases from J, with 14 bases in between. The CDR3 has 15 amino acids. CDR3 DNA sequence: TGTGCCAGCTCACCAAGGGCAGGGGAGAACTACGAGCAGTACTTC. It codes for CASSPRAGENYEQYF.

With respect to this clone: At the DNA level, this CDR3 is encoded by other sequences in the same sample as well. The chain couples TRBV18 to TRBJ1-5, with 11 bases that match TRBD1. V dropped 0 bases and J dropped 11; count of bases not matched to a gene: 3. This CDR3 spans 14 amino acids. Germline CDR1 and CDR2: KGHSH and LQKENI. The CDR3 DNA sequence: TGTGCCAGCTCACCACCGGGGACAGGGGGTGCCCAGCATTTT. Protein: CASSPPGTGGAQHF.

The CDR3 loop is CAWAAQIEGYTF. As DNA, the CDR3 is TGTGCCTGGGCCGCGCAGATAGAGGGCTACACCTTC. J is TRBJ1-2 and V is TRBV30; D is unclear. The CDR3 length is 12 residues. The germline V and J ends were trimmed by 5 bases and 8 bases, with 15 bases remaining between them. Germline V gene sequence: CDR1 GTSNPN, CDR2 SVGIG (reference sequence).

The genes are TRBV28 and TRBJ2-1; 16 nucleotides match TRBD2. CDR1 is MDHEN and CDR2 is SYDVKM in the germline V gene. This CDR3 spans 19 amino acids. The junction had 10 bases not matched to a gene; V was cut back by 5 bases and J by 3 bases. CDR3 sequence: CASSAPGLAGGQGYNEQFF. The CDR3 nucleotides read TGTGCCAGCAGTGCTCCGGGACTAGCGGGGGGGCAGGGCTACAATGAGCAGTTCTTC.

This chain joins TRBV10-1 and TRBJ2-1, with D perhaps TRBD2 (5 bases). V lost 4 bases and J lost 7, with 11 bases in between. Germline V gene lookup returns CDR1 WNHNN and CDR2 SYGVQD (reference sequence). The length of the CDR3 is 13 residues. This CDR3 is CASSGKGSNEQFF. CDR3 sequence (DNA): TGCGCCAGCAGTGGAAAAGGGAGTAATGAGCAGTTCTTC.

The chain joins TRBV19 to TRBJ2-5; TRBD1 matches at 9 bases. Germline trimming cut 4 bases from V and 5 bases from J; bases unmatched to any gene: 11. The CDR3 runs 16 residues. The germline CDR1 and CDR2 sequences are LNHDA and SQIVND (reference sequence). CDR3 sequence: CASSTQAGQGRETQYF. Written as DNA, the CDR3 is TGTGCCAGTAGTACCCAGGCGGGACAGGGAAGGGAGACCCAGTACTTC.

The V and J genes are TRBV27 and TRBJ2-1; 8 bases fit TRBD1. The V and J ends lost 6 bases and 3 bases, in that order; junction bases with no gene match: 13. The CDR3 spans 17 residues. CDR1 and CDR2 (germline): MNHEY, SMNVEV (reference sequence). CDR3 DNA sequence: TGTGCCAGCAGCCGAAAGTCAGGGGGCATGAACTACAATGAGCAGTTCTTC. This encodes CASSRKSGGMNYNEQFF.

The V gene is TRBV5-4, the J gene TRBJ1-2; possibly TRBD1 for D (6 bases). This CDR3 has 14 amino acids. Germline V CDR1 and CDR2: SGHNT, YYREEE (reference sequence). The V end lost 0 bases, the J end lost 7 bases, and 13 bases lay between the germline ends. In DNA, the CDR3 is TGTGCCAGCAGCTTGGAGGGGGTGAGGGTTGGCTACACCTTC. It codes for CASSLEGVRVGYTF.

This clone was picked up a small number of times. This rearrangement joins TRBV28 to TRBJ2-5; 10 bases fit TRBD2. The length of the CDR3 is 16 residues. V shed 2 bases and J 5 bases; nucleotides not matched to a gene: 8. Germline V gene data show CDR1 as MDHEN and CDR2 as SYDVKM. CDR3 nucleotides: TGTGCCAGCAGTTTAGGTAGCGGGGGGTTTGGGGAGACCCAGTACTTC. Protein: CASSLGSGGFGETQYF.

The chain employs TRBV3-1 (or the pseudogene TRBV3-2) and TRBJ1-4; D not resolved. Germline-derived CDR1 and CDR2 are LGHDT and YNNKEL (reference sequence). Trimming took 1 base from V and 5 from J, leaving 5 bases between them. The CDR3 has 13 residues. The CDR3 nucleotides read TGTGCCAGCAGCCAAGTTGCAAATGAAAAACTGTTTTTT. Amino acids: CASSQVANEKLFF.

The genes are TRBV5-1 and TRBJ1-1, with D maybe TRBD1 (5 bases). The CDR3 runs 13 residues. Germline V gene lookup returns CDR1 SGHRS and CDR2 YFSETQ. V was pared by 7 bases and J by 7 bases, with 17 bases between. Written as DNA, the CDR3 is TGCGCCAGCTCCGAGGGCCGGGACCTTGAAGCTTTCTTT. Its translation is CASSEGRDLEAFF.

The rearrangement joins TRBV5-1 to TRBJ2-7; 8 positions agree with TRBD2. The CDR3 is 15 residues long. Germline CDR1 reads SGHRS; CDR2 reads YFSETQ. J lost 3 bases, V lost 0 bases, and 5 bases had no gene match. DNA of the CDR3: TGCGCCAGCAGCTTGGCAAGCGGGGGCTACTACGAGCAGTACTTC. This translates into CASSLASGGYYEQYF.

The chain combines TRBV2 with TRBJ1-4; D gene ambiguous. The germline gives CDR1 SNHLY, CDR2 FYNNEI. The CDR3 loop spans 16 amino acids. V lost 6 bases to trimming and J lost 3 bases, with 17 bases between them. CDR3 DNA: TGTGCCAGCAGCAAAGACTCATTTGGGGCTAATGAAAAACTGTTTTTT. Translation gives CASSKDSFGANEKLFF. The whole variable domain, remainder taken from reference TRBV2 and TRBJ1-4, is EPEVTQTPSHQVTQMGQEVILRCVPISNHLYFYWYRQILGQKVEFLVSFYNNEISEKSEIFDDQFSVERPDGSNFTLKIRSTKLEDSAMYFCASSKDSFGANEKLFFGSGTQLSVL.

This rearrangement joins TRBV5-4 to TRBJ2-1; D gene uncertain. The germline V and J ends were trimmed by 0 bases and 0 bases, with 4 bases remaining between them. The CDR3 spans 14 residues. CDR1 SGHNT and CDR2 YYREEE come from the germline V gene (reference sequence). CDR3 nucleotides: TGTGCCAGCAGCTTGGGGGACTCCTACAATGAGCAGTTCTTC. It translates to CASSLGDSYNEQFF.